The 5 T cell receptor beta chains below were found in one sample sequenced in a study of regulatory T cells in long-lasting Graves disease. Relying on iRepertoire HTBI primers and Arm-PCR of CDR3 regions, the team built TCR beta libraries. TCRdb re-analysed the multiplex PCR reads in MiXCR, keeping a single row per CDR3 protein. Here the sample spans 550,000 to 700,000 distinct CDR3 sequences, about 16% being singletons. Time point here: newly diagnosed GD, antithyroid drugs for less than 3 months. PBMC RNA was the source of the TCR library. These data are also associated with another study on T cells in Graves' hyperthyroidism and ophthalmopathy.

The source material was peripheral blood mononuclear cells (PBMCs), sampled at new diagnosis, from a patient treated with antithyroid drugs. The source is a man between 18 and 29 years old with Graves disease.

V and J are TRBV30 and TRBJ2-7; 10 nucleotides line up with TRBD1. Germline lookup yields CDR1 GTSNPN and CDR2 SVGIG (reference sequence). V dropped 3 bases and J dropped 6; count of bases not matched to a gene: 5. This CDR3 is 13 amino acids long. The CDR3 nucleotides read TGTGCCTGGAGCCCGGGACAGGGGCGCGAGCAGTACTTC. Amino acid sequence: CAWSPGQGREQYF.

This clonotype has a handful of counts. CDR3 residues: CASSLQDSQYEQYF. The CDR3 DNA is TGCGCCAGCAGCCTTCAGGACTCGCAATACGAGCAGTACTTC. The chain has TRBV4-1 and TRBJ2-7; TRBD2 is a possible D gene (5 bases). CDR1 and CDR2 from the germline V gene are MGHRA and YSYEKL. The CDR3 covers 14 residues. The V end was cut by 4 bases, the J end by 4 bases, with 14 bases between.

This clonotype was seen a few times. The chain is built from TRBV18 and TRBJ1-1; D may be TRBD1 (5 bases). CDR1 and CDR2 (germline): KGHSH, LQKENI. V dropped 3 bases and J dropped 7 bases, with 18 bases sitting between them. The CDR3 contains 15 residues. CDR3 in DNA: TGTGCCAGCTCACCCCAGCGGGGGGAGGGCAATGAAGCTTTCTTT. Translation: CASSPQRGEGNEAFF.

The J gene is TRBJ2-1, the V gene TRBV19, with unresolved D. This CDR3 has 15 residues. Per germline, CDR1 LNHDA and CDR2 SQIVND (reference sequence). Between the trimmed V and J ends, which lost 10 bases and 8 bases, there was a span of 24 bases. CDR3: CATRPPNRGGDEQFF. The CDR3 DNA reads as TGTGCCACCCGACCGCCAAATCGAGGTGGAGATGAGCAGTTCTTC. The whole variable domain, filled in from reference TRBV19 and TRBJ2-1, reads DGGITQSPKYLFRKEGQNVTLSCEQNLNHDAMYWYRQDPGQGLRLIYYSQIVNDFQKGDIAEGYSVSREKKESFPLTVTSAQKNPTAFYLCATRPPNRGGDEQFFGPGTRLTVL.

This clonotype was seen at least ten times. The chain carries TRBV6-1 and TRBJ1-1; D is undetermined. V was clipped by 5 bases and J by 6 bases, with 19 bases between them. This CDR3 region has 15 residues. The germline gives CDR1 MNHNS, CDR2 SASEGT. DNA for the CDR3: TGTGCCAGCAGTACACAACGGATTCAGAATCCTGAAGCTTTCTTT. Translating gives CASSTQRIQNPEAFF.